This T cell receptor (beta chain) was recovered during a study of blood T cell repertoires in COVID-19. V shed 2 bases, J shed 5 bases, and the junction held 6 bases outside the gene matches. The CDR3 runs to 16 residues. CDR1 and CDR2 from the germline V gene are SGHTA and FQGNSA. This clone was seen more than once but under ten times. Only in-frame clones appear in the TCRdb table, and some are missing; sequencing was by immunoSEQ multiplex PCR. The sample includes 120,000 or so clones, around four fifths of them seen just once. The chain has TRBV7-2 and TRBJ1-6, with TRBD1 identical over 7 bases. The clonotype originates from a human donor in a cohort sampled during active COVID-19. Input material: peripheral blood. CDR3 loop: CASSLQPGGNNSPLHF. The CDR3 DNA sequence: TGTGCCAGCAGCTTACAGCCAGGGGGAAATAATTCACCCCTCCACTTT.